This passage covers 5 T cell receptor beta chains from one sample sequenced in a study of blood T cell repertoires in COVID-19. This table comes from immunoSEQ multiplex PCR, and its TCRdb copy is limited to in-frame clones, with some not included. The sample yields roughly 150,000 clones, 65% to 80% seen once. Input material: peripheral blood. Source of these receptors: a man aged 55-75 years with acute or convalescent COVID-19.

This rearrangement joins TRBV4-2 to TRBJ2-3, with D maybe TRBD2 (5 bases). V lost 0 bases and J 4 bases, leaving 17 bases between the germline ends. Germline assignment: CDR1 LGHNA and CDR2 YNFKEQ. The length of the CDR3 is 17 residues. CDR3 in amino acids: CASSQDLSGMYADTQYF. The CDR3 nucleotides read TGTGCCAGCAGCCAAGATCTCTCCGGGATGTACGCAGATACGCAGTATTTT.

This clone was recorded only once. This chain joins TRBV25-1 and TRBJ2-7, with TRBD2 matching 7 bases. J was trimmed by 0 bases and V by 3 bases; bases with no gene match: 11. This CDR3 has 17 residues. Germline values: CDR1 MGHDK, CDR2 SYGVNS. The CDR3 here is CASSDTQSGAHSYEQYF. CDR3 DNA: TGTGCCAGCAGTGACACCCAAAGCGGGGCGCACTCCTACGAGCAGTACTTC.

The chain couples TRBV7-9 to TRBJ2-1, with D hard to call. The length of the CDR3 is 14 residues. Trimming shortened V by 1 base and J by 3 bases, and 7 bases separated the two germline ends. Germline V lookup: CDR1 SEHNR, CDR2 FQNEAQ (reference sequence). The CDR3 bases are TGTGCCAGCAGCTTAGAGAGCTACTACAATGAGCAGTTCTTC. Protein: CASSLESYYNEQFF.

The rearrangement links TRBV29-1 to TRBJ2-3; weak D call: TRBD2 (6 bases). The germline CDR1 and CDR2 sequences are SQVTM and ANQGSEA. The V end was cut by 4 bases, the J end by 0 bases, with 11 bases between. The CDR3 consists of 14 residues. CDR3 in DNA: TGCAGCGTTGCTCTAGCGTTTAGCACAGATACGCAGTATTTT. Its protein is CSVALAFSTDTQYF.

This clone was seen a few times. The rearrangement links TRBV11-2 to TRBJ2-7; a weak D match, TRBD2 (5 bases). Germline loops: CDR1 SGHAT, CDR2 FQNNGV. V lost 0 bases and J 3 bases, leaving 9 bases between the germline ends. This CDR3 is 14 amino acids long. The CDR3 is CASSLEMTNYEQYF. In DNA, the CDR3 is TGTGCCAGCAGCTTAGAGATGACTAACTACGAGCAGTACTTC.